Listed here is a single T cell receptor beta chain. Sequencing used immunoSEQ multiplex PCR; TCRdb keeps in-frame clones, though not all of them. Among fewer than 200,000 clones listed, 87% were seen once. This sample was included in a study of blood T cell repertoires in COVID-19. Study information: The analysed material was cDNA or gDNA that came from T cells, B-cell-depleted T cells, or PBMCs.

This receptor was taken from a woman between 45 and 60 years old with acute or convalescent COVID-19. Sequencing input: peripheral blood.

The CDR3, as DNA: TGTGCCACCAGTGATTCGGGACAGACAAGGGAGACCCAGTACTTC. Amino acid sequence: CATSDSGQTRETQYF. The J gene is TRBJ2-5, the V gene TRBV24-1; 7 bases map to TRBD1. V lost 2 bases to trimming and J lost 5 bases; unmatched junction nucleotides: 7. The length of the CDR3 is 15 residues. CDR1 KGHDR and CDR2 SFDVKD come from the germline V gene.